This T cell receptor (beta chain) is drawn from a study of cytomegalovirus exposure and HLA in healthy donors. The overall study: Researchers previously reported finding fewer than 120 million unique TCR beta sequences from some 180 million T cells. Broader study findings: Altogether, some 170 TCR beta chains were recorded as cytomegalovirus-associated. The only immune exposure information that was available was CMV serostatus. Sequencing probably produced one cluster of sequence variants that were highly shared.

The germline CDR1 and CDR2 sequences are SGHRS and YFSETQ. The CDR3 consists of 14 residues. The ends lost 7 bases at V and 3 bases at J; junction bases unmatched: 8. About this clone: Its cognate antigen is unknown.

13 Jbeta primers and 60 Vbeta primers were used for the PCR. Sequencing used immunoSEQ multiplex PCR; TCRdb keeps in-frame clones, though not all of them. The data show tens of thousands of clones, roughly 78% seen once. The rearrangement uses TRBV5-1 and TRBJ2-5; 8 bases fit TRBD2. The sample was PBMCs. The clonotype was recovered from a woman between 40 and 55 years old in good health and CMV-seropositive. CDR3 loop: CASRAMRGEETQYF. CDR3 bases: TGCGCCAGCCGCGCCATGCGGGGGGAAGAGACCCAGTACTTC.